The 25 T cell receptor beta chains in this list originate from one sample, sequenced in a study of T cells after yellow fever vaccination. TCRdb re-called the 5' RACE reads through MiXCR, storing one row per CDR3 protein. The table has roughly 160,000 distinct CDR3 sequences, under 7.5% seen once; the top ten hold approximately 2.5%. The sample was CD4+ T cells sorted from PBMCs, taken roughly 5 days after the first yellow fever vaccination. The source of these receptors is a man aged 18 to 30 who received the YFV17D yellow fever vaccine.

The V gene is TRBV11-2, the J gene TRBJ2-1, with 9 bases lining up with TRBD2. Unmatched junction bases numbered 5, after V lost 3 bases and J lost 14 bases. This CDR3 is 12 amino acids long. Germline CDR1 SGHAT, CDR2 FQNNGV. The DNA for the CDR3 is TGTGCCAGCAGCTTCGCTAGCGGGGTTGAGTTCTTC. The encoded protein is CASSFASGVEFF.

Regarding this clonotype: As the CDR3 is not closed by the conserved phenylalanine or tryptophan, this likely results from a read error. This chain links TRBV18 with TRBJ1-2; TRBD1 is a possible D gene (5 bases). V lost 3 bases and J 6 bases, leaving 17 bases between the germline ends. Germline V CDR1 and CDR2: KGHSH, LQKENI. This CDR3 comprises 15 residues. DNA for the CDR3: TGTGCCAGCTCACCGGTTGGCAGGGAAAATGATGGCTACACCTAC. Amino acids: CASSPVGRENDGYTY.

This clonotype has ten or more counts. The rearrangement links TRBV7-2 to TRBJ2-3; 7 bases align to TRBD2. The germline gives CDR1 SGHTA, CDR2 FQGNSA. The CDR3 sequence is 15 residues long. Germline trimming cut 0 bases from V and 4 bases from J; bases unmatched to any gene: 4. The CDR3: CASSLAGGRADTQYF. In nucleotides, the CDR3 is TGTGCCAGCAGCTTAGCCGGGGGGAGGGCAGATACGCAGTATTTT.

This clonotype was counted many times. The rearrangement joins TRBV24-1 to TRBJ2-1; perhaps TRBD1 as D (6 bases). Looked up from germline, CDR1 is KGHDR and CDR2 is SFDVKD. This CDR3 region has 15 residues. V lost 4 bases to trimming and J lost 4 bases, with 13 bases between them. The CDR3 reads CATSDQGKGYNEQFF. CDR3 bases: TGTGCCACCAGTGACCAGGGGAAGGGTTACAATGAGCAGTTCTTC.

In this sample, this clonotype turned up a few times. V usage is TRBV2 and J usage is TRBJ1-5, with a weak D call TRBD1 (6 bases). Germline CDR1 and CDR2: SNHLY and FYNNEI. V lost 3 bases, J lost 7 bases, and 16 bases lay in between. The CDR3 extends over 15 amino acids. The CDR3 reads CASSEFEGGGQPQHF. DNA for the CDR3: TGTGCCAGCAGTGAGTTTGAGGGGGGCGGACAGCCCCAGCATTTT.

This clonotype appeared many times. V gene TRBV5-1 combines with J gene TRBJ2-1; D unresolved. This CDR3 contains 13 residues. V lost 0 bases and J 6 bases, leaving 7 bases between the germline ends. Germline lookup yields CDR1 SGHRS and CDR2 YFSETQ. For the CDR3, the DNA is TGCGCCAGCAGCTTGGATGGGATCAATGAGCAGTTCTTC. It is translated as CASSLDGINEQFF.

At least ten counts were recorded for this clonotype. V usage is TRBV5-5 and J usage is TRBJ2-5; 7 bases are a match to TRBD2. CDR3 size: 13 residues. Germline CDR1 and CDR2: SGHKS and YYEKEE (reference sequence). The junction had 9 bases not matched to a gene; V was cut back by 2 bases and J by 11 bases. This CDR3 is CASSFRDYGIQYF. Here the CDR3 DNA reads TGTGCCAGCAGCTTCCGGGACTACGGTATTCAGTACTTC.

This rearrangement joins TRBV20-1 to TRBJ1-1; D unresolved. CDR1 DFQATT and CDR2 SNEGSKA come from the germline V gene (reference sequence). Trimming cost V 0 bases and J 0 bases, with 8 bases left between them. This CDR3 comprises 14 residues. The CDR3: CSARDPPMNTEAFF. The DNA for the CDR3 is TGCAGTGCTAGAGATCCACCTATGAACACTGAAGCTTTCTTT.

J is TRBJ1-1 and V is TRBV9; unclear D gene. Between the trimmed V and J ends, which lost 0 bases and 1 base, there was a span of 10 bases. Germline V gene lookup returns CDR1 SGDLS and CDR2 YYNGEE. The CDR3 spans 15 residues. The DNA of the CDR3 is TGTGCCAGCAGCGTAGCTTTAGAGACGAACACTGAAGCTTTCTTT. As protein: CASSVALETNTEAFF.

Ten or more counts support this clonotype. The chain is built from TRBV28 and TRBJ1-6, with D unclear. Germline V CDR1 and CDR2: MDHEN, SYDVKM. The CDR3 is 13 amino acids. Trimming removed 6 bases at V and 7 bases at J, with 10 bases between. The CDR3 spells CASSPPTNSPLHF. The CDR3 coding sequence is TGTGCCAGCAGCCCGCCAACAAATTCACCCCTCCACTTT. Supplemented by reference TRBV28 and TRBJ1-6, the full variable domain reads DVKVTQSSRYLVKRTGEKVFLECVQDMDHENMFWYRQDPGLGLRLIYFSYDVKMKEKGDIPEGYSVSREKKERFSLILESASTNQTSMYLCASSPPTNSPLHFGNGTRLTVT.

This clonotype occurred many times. The chain joins TRBV5-1 to TRBJ2-2, with 7 bases fitting TRBD1. The CDR3 length is 15 residues. J was trimmed by 2 bases and V by 4 bases; bases with no gene match: 5. Germline CDR1 reads SGHRS; CDR2 reads YFSETQ. CDR3 coding DNA: TGCGCCAGCAGCCCGGGACAGATAAACACCGGGGAGCTGTTTTTT. Residues: CASSPGQINTGELFF. The whole variable domain, remainder taken from reference TRBV5-1 and TRBJ2-2, is KAGVTQTPRYLIKTRGQQVTLSCSPISGHRSVSWYQQTPGQGLQFLFEYFSETQRNKGNFPGRFSGRQFSNSRSEMNVSTLELGDSALYLCASSPGQINTGELFFGEGSRLTVL.

The rearrangement joins TRBV7-9 to TRBJ1-2; a possible D gene is TRBD1 (5 bases). Deletions cut 3 bases from V and 8 bases from J, with 16 bases between. Germline-derived CDR1 and CDR2 are SEHNR and FQNEAQ (reference sequence). The CDR3 loop spans 14 amino acids. The CDR3 reads CASSFFQGTGGYTF. In DNA form, the CDR3 reads TGTGCCAGCAGCTTCTTCCAGGGCACGGGCGGCTACACCTTC.

Ten or more counts support this clonotype. J is TRBJ1-2 and V is TRBV6-2 or TRBV6-3; tentative D call: TRBD1 (5 bases). Germline assignment: CDR1 MNHEY and CDR2 SVGEGT. V was cut by 4 bases and J by 3 bases, with 9 bases left in between. The CDR3 consists of 13 residues. Here the CDR3 reads CASSSGTYYGYTF. The CDR3 region has the DNA TGTGCCAGCAGTTCCGGGACCTACTATGGCTACACCTTC.

This clonotype was observed at least ten times. With a much larger clone just one base away, this may be a read error. The chain uses TRBV5-6 and TRBJ2-6; TRBD1 or TRBD2 may be the D gene (5 bases each). CDR3 size: 15 residues. The germline V gene has CDR1 SGHDT and CDR2 YYEEEE. V was shortened by 2 bases and J by 2 bases, with 8 bases between the two germline ends. CDR3 DNA sequence: TGTGCCAGCAGCTTAAGAGGGGCTGGGGCCAACGTCCTGACTTTC. Its protein product is CASSLRGAGANVLTF.

This clonotype was observed at least ten times. The V call is TRBV12-3 or TRBV12-4, the J call TRBJ1-1; the D is unclear. V lost 2 bases and J 6 bases, leaving 13 bases between the germline ends. This CDR3 is built from 14 residues. The CDR3 sequence is CASSLTRKSPEAFF. Here the CDR3 DNA reads TGTGCCAGCAGTTTAACCCGGAAGTCTCCTGAAGCTTTCTTT.

This clonotype was seen only a few times. The gene calls are TRBV9 and TRBJ2-5; D gene uncertain. Germline values: CDR1 SGDLS, CDR2 YYNGEE. Trimming took 4 bases from V and 4 from J, leaving 14 bases between them. CDR3 length: 14 residues. The CDR3 sequence: CASSTAPGAETQYF. CDR3 coding DNA: TGTGCCAGCAGCACGGCCCCTGGCGCAGAGACCCAGTACTTC. Variable domain in full (rest from reference TRBV9 and TRBJ2-5): DSGVTQTPKHLITATGQRVTLRCSPRSGDLSVYWYQQSLDQGLQFLIQYYNGEERAKGNILERFSAQQFPDLHSELNLSSLELGDSALYFCASSTAPGAETQYFGPGTRLLVL.

This clonotype has at least ten counts. One junction end does not reproduce the germline sequence, and a read error may be involved. The rearrangement links TRBV7-2 to TRBJ2-5, with TRBD1 as a possible D gene (6 bases). This CDR3 comprises 13 residues. The germline V gene has CDR1 SGHTA and CDR2 FQGNSA. CDR3 region: CASSLGQQETQYF. CDR3 DNA: TGCGCCAGCAGCCTTGGACAGCAAGAGACCCAGTACTTC.

This clonotype was counted a few times. V and J are TRBV7-9 and TRBJ2-3; the match to TRBD1 covers 7 bases. V trimming: 5 bases; J trimming: 1 base; junction bases outside the gene matches: 9. CDR1 and CDR2 (germline): SEHNR, FQNEAQ (reference sequence). The CDR3 contains 16 residues. In nucleotides, the CDR3 is TGTGCCAGCAGCGCCGACAGGGCAGGGGGCACAGATACGCAGTATTTT. Translation: CASSADRAGGTDTQYF.

This clonotype was detected ten times or more. The chain uses TRBV4-2 and TRBJ2-6; tentatively, D is TRBD2 (6 bases). The CDR3 is 15 amino acids. V gave up 4 bases and J gave up 2 bases, with 9 bases separating them. The germline V gene encodes CDR1 LGHNA and CDR2 YNFKEQ. In DNA form, the CDR3 reads TGTGCCAGCAGCCTTAGGGAGGCTGGGGCCAACGTCCTGACTTTC. It encodes CASSLREAGANVLTF.

This clonotype was observed a few times. The chain has TRBV11-3 and TRBJ2-7; possible D gene TRBD2, 5 bases. Germline CDR1 SGHNT, CDR2 YENEEA. V gave up 1 base and J gave up 2 bases, with 12 bases separating them. The CDR3 length is 15 residues. In DNA, the CDR3 is TGTGCCAGCAGCTTAGGTAGCGCACGTACCTACGAGCAGTACTTC. Residues: CASSLGSARTYEQYF.

There are many counts of this clonotype. The gene calls are TRBV5-1 and TRBJ2-1; 11 bases agree with TRBD1. Germline V gene sequence: CDR1 SGHRS, CDR2 YFSETQ. This CDR3 is 15 amino acids long. The V segment lost 4 bases and the J segment 8 bases; nucleotides outside the gene matches: 8. CDR3 loop: CASSPGGQGAYEQFF. For the CDR3, the DNA is TGCGCCAGCAGCCCCGGAGGACAGGGGGCCTATGAGCAGTTCTTC.

This clonotype has a count of ten or more. The rearrangement joins TRBV5-1 to TRBJ2-1, with 14 bases matching TRBD2. There are 15 residues in the CDR3. The ends lost 4 bases at V and 6 bases at J; junction bases unmatched: 3. Germline-derived CDR1 and CDR2 are SGHRS and YFSETQ. CDR3 in amino acids: CASSPGTSGGNEQFF. CDR3 DNA sequence: TGCGCCAGCAGCCCTGGGACTAGCGGGGGCAATGAGCAGTTCTTC.

About this clonotype: A much larger clone is a single base away; this may be a read error. The chain has TRBV5-1 and TRBJ2-1; D possibly corresponds to TRBD2 (6 bases). Trimming removed 4 bases from V and 11 bases from J, with 22 bases in between. The CDR3 is made up of 15 amino acids. Germline V gives CDR1 SGHRS, CDR2 YFSETQ. The CDR3 DNA is TGCGCCAGCAGCACCCAGAGCGGGCCCGCCCCGCAGCAGTTCTTC. Amino acid sequence: CASSTQSGPAPQQFF. The full variable domain, rest sourced from reference TRBV5-1 and TRBJ2-1, is KAGVTQTPRYLIKTRGQQVTLSCSPISGHRSVSWYQQTPGQGLQFLFEYFSETQRNKGNFPGRFSGRQFSNSRSEMNVSTLELGDSALYLCASSTQSGPAPQQFFGPGTRLTVL.

This clonotype was found many times. The V call is TRBV27, the J call TRBJ1-2, with a weak D call TRBD1 (5 bases). This CDR3 comprises 14 residues. V gave up 0 bases and J gave up 4 bases, with 9 bases separating them. Germline V lookup: CDR1 MNHEY, CDR2 SMNVEV (reference sequence). CDR3 nucleotide sequence: TGTGCCAGCAGTTTATCGGCAGGGCCCTATGGCTACACCTTC. Amino acid sequence: CASSLSAGPYGYTF.

This clonotype was picked up a small number of times. The rearrangement joins TRBV12-3 or TRBV12-4 to TRBJ1-6; 8 positions agree with TRBD1. V lost 8 bases and J lost 6; bases outside the gene matches: 9. The CDR3 has 15 amino acids. The CDR3 region is CASCPGTGVNSPLHF. The CDR3, as DNA: TGTGCCAGCTGCCCCGGGACAGGCGTTAATTCACCCCTCCACTTT.